The next 5 T cell receptor beta chains were all read from a single sample in a study of shared clonotypes between healthy human individuals. Using immunoSEQ multiplex PCR, the repertoire was profiled, and TCRdb retains in-frame clones only, with some absent. Here the sample spans about 730,000 clones, roughly two thirds being singletons. The sequenced sample consisted of memory CD4+ T cells sorted from blood. Subset denoted: CD45RA-negative fraction. The receptors were sampled from a woman aged 25 to 45 in good health.

The V call is TRBV25-1, the J call TRBJ2-2; either TRBD1 or TRBD2 may supply D (5 bases each). V was cut by 7 bases and J by 7 bases, with 19 bases left in between. CDR1 is MGHDK and CDR2 is SYGVNS in the germline V gene. The CDR3 sequence is 15 residues long. CDR3 in amino acids: CASTRPGPLGGELFF. As DNA, the CDR3 is TGTGCCAGCACTAGACCGGGACCCCTCGGCGGGGAGCTGTTTTTT.

Comment on this clone: It is likely a read error: a sequence one base away is far more abundant. The sample carries other DNA sequences with the same CDR3. The J gene is TRBJ2-7, the V gene TRBV2; D is unresolved. The CDR3 contains 12 residues. The germline gives CDR1 SNHLY, CDR2 FYNNEI. The V gene lost 6 bases and the J gene lost 0 bases, with 6 bases spanning the gap. CDR3 in amino acids: CASRRTSYEQYF. CDR3 DNA: TGTGCCAGCAGACGGACCTCCTACGAGCAGTACTTC.

The J gene is TRBJ2-2, the V gene TRBV27, with TRBD2 matching 7 bases. The length of the CDR3 is 15 residues. The V gene's germline CDR1 is MNHEY and CDR2 SMNVEV (reference sequence). The V and J ends lost 5 bases and 4 bases, in that order; junction bases with no gene match: 7. CDR3 coding DNA: TGTGCCAGCAGTCGACGGCTAGCGGCCACCGGGGAGCTGTTTTTT. As protein: CASSRRLAATGELFF.

This chain uses TRBV6-5 with TRBJ2-7; tentatively, D is TRBD2 (6 bases). V was clipped by 6 bases and J by 2 bases, with 11 bases between them. The CDR3 length is 13 residues. The germline gives CDR1 MNHEY, CDR2 SVGAGI. This CDR3 is CASSRTGAYEQYF. CDR3 bases: TGTGCCAGCAGCCGGACGGGAGCCTACGAGCAGTACTTC.

The chain links TRBV1 to TRBJ2-3. TRBV1 is tagged as a pseudogene. This CDR3 contains 15 residues. The CDR3 nucleotides are TGCACCAGCAGCCAAGAAGGCCTTTGCACAGATACGCAGTATTTT. Protein: CTSSQEGLCTDTQYF.